This TCR beta chain was obtained from a study of Ad26.COV2.S vaccination and SARS-CoV-2 variants. On the study more broadly: The vaccine Ad26.COV2.S was put into the muscle once, or twice with 56 days between. General study results and limits: Analyses of TCR breadth and depth may have underestimated total T cell responses. Those who received vaccine or placebo ended up with similar non-spike TCR breadth.

Only in-frame clones appear in the TCRdb table, and some are missing; sequencing was by immunoSEQ multiplex PCR. The sample contains roughly 420,000 clones, around nine tenths of which appear only once. CDR1 LGHNA and CDR2 YSLEER come from the germline V gene. CDR3 length: 17 amino acids. V was trimmed by 4 bases and J by 6 bases, leaving 23 bases between them. Regarding treatment: roughly 20 received Ad26.COV2.S at low or high dose, single or two shots; 5 received placebo; per-sample allocation not given. Repertoires come from day 63 after the first vaccine or placebo injection. A single count supports this clone. Its antigen is not known.

The sample was peripheral blood, taken in a trial of Ad26.COV2.S vaccine versus placebo. The sequence was obtained from a person aged 18-60 years who received the Ad26.COV2.S COVID-19 vaccine or a placebo. The chain uses TRBV4-3 and TRBJ2-3, with TRBD2 as a possible D gene (6 bases). Here the CDR3 DNA reads TGCGCCAGCAGCCTAGGTATAGGAGCGGGCTTGGTGGATACGCAGTATTTT. Residues: CASSLGIGAGLVDTQYF.